This T cell receptor (beta chain) was recorded in a study of immune characterization of retroperitoneal liposarcoma (dated by TCRdb to the late 2010s). A word on this clonotype: Its antigen is still unknown. The sample holds no much larger clone one base away, and base qualities are not on file.

Receptors were amplified or captured by PCR. The sample was run on a NextSeq 500. The raw public reads went through TCRdb reprocessing: fastp at Q25, MiXCR clone calling, in-frame beta chains kept. Each entry merges the rows of one CDR3 protein and shows their most common DNA and genes. This sample comprises about 10,000 distinct CDR3 sequences, approximately 30% of them detected only once. The biggest ten clones account for less than 8.5% of the sample. V ends up 2 bases short and J 7 bases short, with an unmatched junction base count of 14. Counted from cysteine to phenylalanine, this CDR3 has 17 amino acids. Of all the DNA, just the CDR3 is kept, 51 bases in frame from base 1. The germline V gene sets CDR1 to MNHNS and CDR2 to SASEGT.

The sequence was obtained from a male donor with retroperitoneal liposarcoma. The sequenced sample was tumor tissue. The chain is made from TRBV6-1 and TRBJ2-1, with 7 middle bases fitting TRBD2. The base sequence is TGTGCCAGCAGTGAATTCGTCGGGGGGAATCAAGGGAATGAGCAGTTCTTC. This yields the protein CASSEFVGGNQGNEQFF.